This T cell receptor (beta chain) was recorded in a study of graft-versus-host responses after intestinal transplantation. V lost 7 bases and J 4 bases, leaving 14 bases between the germline ends. CDR1 SEHNR and CDR2 FQNEAQ come from the germline V gene (reference sequence). This CDR3 is built from 13 residues. TCRdb keeps only in-frame clones here, not all; method: immunoSEQ multiplex PCR. This table holds about 64,000 clones, 80% to 95% found once. The chain carries TRBV7-9 and TRBJ2-7; D may be TRBD2 (5 bases). The sequence came from a human patient who received an intestinal transplant, so some T cells may come from the graft donor. Specimen: bone marrow, collected roughly 780 days after intestinal transplantation. The CDR3 DNA reads as TGTGCCAGCACCCCCGGGGAACCATACGAGCAGTACTTC. Residues: CASTPGEPYEQYF. Based on the CDR3 plus reference TRBV7-9 and TRBJ2-7, the full variable domain is DTGVSQNPRHKITKRGQNVTFRCDPISEHNRLYWYRQTLGQGPEFLTYFQNEAQLEKSRLLSDRFSAERPKGSFSTLEIQRTEQGDSAMYLCASTPGEPYEQYFGPGTRLTVT.